This entry lists 11 T cell receptor beta chains sequenced from one sample in a study of CXCR3-negative and CXCR3-positive naive CD8 T cells. The method, 5' RACE with UMI labels, was used to prepare the TRB cDNA libraries. TCRdb re-called the 5' RACE reads and gives one entry per CDR3 protein, without DNA. The sample's table shows fewer than 50,000 distinct CDR3 sequences. The sample comprised naive CXCR3- CD8+ T cells from blood. This sample's subset: CD45RO-CCR7+CD27+CD95- naive CD8+ T cells lacking CXCR3 (TNR3-). The receptors stem from a human donor in good health. Some clones in this sample may be carry-over from other donors' samples.

V usage is TRBV29-1 and J usage is TRBJ2-7; TCRdb's D gene call, TRBD1, goes unchecked for lack of DNA. This CDR3 comprises 13 residues. Per the germline V gene, CDR1 is SQVTM and CDR2 is ANQGSEA. This CDR3 is CSARTGFSYEQYF.

The V call is TRBV11-2, the J call TRBJ2-2; the TCRdb call, TRBD2, lacks DNA for checking. Germline V gives CDR1 SGHAT, CDR2 FQNNGV. The CDR3 totals 14 residues. The CDR3: CASSLGEDTGELFF. Drawing the rest from reference TRBV11-2 and TRBJ2-2, the complete variable domain is EAGVAQSPRYKIIEKRQSVAFWCNPISGHATLYWYQQILGQGPKLLIQFQNNGVVDDSQLPKDRFSAERLKGVDSTLKIQPAKLEDSAVYLCASSLGEDTGELFFGEGSRLTVL.

The V and J genes are TRBV5-6 and TRBJ2-1; the D gene TCRdb calls, TRBD1, cannot be checked with no DNA. Germline V CDR1 and CDR2: SGHDT, YYEEEE. This CDR3 contains 15 residues. The CDR3 spells CASSLGAGNDDEQFF.

The CDR3 sequence: CSVVGGVNTEAFF. The genes are TRBV29-1 and TRBJ1-1; TCRdb's D gene call, TRBD1, goes unchecked for lack of DNA. This CDR3 contains 13 residues. Per germline, CDR1 SQVTM and CDR2 ANQGSEA.

V gene TRBV9 combines with J gene TRBJ1-5. The CDR3 sequence is 19 residues long. Germline V CDR1 and CDR2: SGDLS, YYNGEE. The chain's CDR3 is CASSVCLKEGTEGNQPQHF. The variable domain in full, completed from reference TRBV9 and TRBJ1-5, reads DSGVTQTPKHLITATGQRVTLRCSPRSGDLSVYWYQQSLDQGLQFLIQYYNGEERAKGNILERFSAQQFPDLHSELNLSSLELGDSALYFCASSVCLKEGTEGNQPQHFGDGTRLSIL.

CDR3 amino acids: CASSFTTGELFF. V usage is TRBV7-8 and J usage is TRBJ2-2. The CDR3 length is 12 residues. Germline V lookup: CDR1 SGHVS, CDR2 FQNEAQ.

The CDR3 here is CIARETHTEQFF. The chain joins TRBV20-1 to TRBJ2-1. The germline V gene has CDR1 DFQATT and CDR2 SNEGSKA (reference sequence). The CDR3 length is 12 residues.

The rearrangement uses TRBV28 and TRBJ2-7; checking the TCRdb D call of TRBD1 is not possible without DNA. The CDR3 is 14 residues long. Per the germline V gene, CDR1 is MDHEN and CDR2 is SYDVKM. The CDR3 here is CASKLGLTRSEQYF.

The rearrangement links TRBV4-3 to TRBJ2-1; TCRdb picks TRBD1, but there is no DNA to check that call. The CDR3 spans 17 residues. The V gene's germline CDR1 is LGHNA and CDR2 YSLEER. This CDR3 reads CASSPRGDTQWVDEQFF.

By frequency, this clonotype registers medium-sized. The gene calls are TRBV7-8 and TRBJ2-5; TCRdb's assignment of TRBD1 cannot be checked, as there is no DNA. Germline V lookup: CDR1 SGHVS, CDR2 FQNEAQ. This CDR3 is built from 15 residues. The CDR3 is CASSLPGDIQETQYF.

V gene TRBV7-6 combines with J gene TRBJ1-1. Germline V gene sequence: CDR1 SGHVS, CDR2 FNYEAQ. The CDR3 loop spans 13 amino acids. The CDR3 here is CASSLALNTEAFF.